These T cell receptor beta chains were read from a single sample in a study of regulatory T cells in long-lasting Graves disease. MiXCR, applied by TCRdb to the multiplex PCR reads, yields one record per CDR3 protein. Of roughly 450,000 distinct CDR3 sequences listed, around 20% are singletons. The specimen was peripheral blood mononuclear cells (PBMCs), collected when the disease was refractory, from a patient treated with antithyroid drugs. The receptors were sampled from a female donor with Graves disease. CDR3s include the opening cysteine and the closing phenylalanine or tryptophan. Clone size is given for some rows only: seen once, a few or many times, or a class if the clone is expanded.

j_call,v_call,clone_size,cdr3_aa
TRBJ2-7,TRBV19,few,CASRAGLAGAGEQYF
TRBJ1-2,TRBV12-3/TRBV12-4,many,CASSFLTGSGRGYTF
TRBJ2-7,TRBV12-3/TRBV12-4,many,CASSSLTSGDVYSYEQYF
TRBJ2-7,TRBV7-2,few,CASSPRDRLYEQYF
TRBJ1-1,TRBV5-6,once,CASSLAYGTANTEAFF
TRBJ2-7,TRBV6-1,NA,CASRGQGLNEQYF
TRBJ2-5,TRBV7-7,NA,CASSLGHLGTQYF
TRBJ1-2,TRBV13,many,CASSSGQGNYGYTF
TRBJ2-3,TRBV5-1,few,CASSPLYTDTQYF
TRBJ2-5,TRBV5-1,NA,CASSLERPEQETQYF
TRBJ1-1,TRBV28,many,CASSLYQGANTEAFF
TRBJ1-1,TRBV29-1,NA,CSVRQSGAEAFF
TRBJ2-7,TRBV7-3,many,CASSLEGRGRYEQYF
TRBJ1-5,TRBV20-1,many,CSAGRGGAWDQPQHF
TRBJ2-7,TRBV29-1,few,CSVVKSSYEQYF
TRBJ2-2,TRBV6-2/TRBV6-3,few,CASSYSAGGGNTGELFF
TRBJ2-1,TRBV6-1,NA,CASSEWDSSYNEQFF
TRBJ2-7,TRBV20-1,NA,CSAREKTSGSHEQHF
TRBJ2-7,TRBV11-2,few,CASSLDPNHGQGGTYEQYF
TRBJ1-2,TRBV25-1,many,CASLGQGDYGYTF
TRBJ2-7,TRBV6-5,many,CASSWDSLPIGEQYF
TRBJ1-2,TRBV3-1,NA,CASSHLIPRQGGGYTF
TRBJ2-7,TRBV10-3,few,CAISESGRNYEQYF
TRBJ2-2,TRBV10-1,few,CASSETSGRFGELFF
TRBJ1-5,TRBV30,few,CAWNKVMDQPQHF
TRBJ1-1,TRBV20-1,NA,CSAKGDRASIAEAFF
TRBJ2-3,TRBV12-3/TRBV12-4,NA,CASSTRVAGVEDTQYF
TRBJ1-1,TRBV5-1,few,CASKGQAGMNTEAFF
TRBJ1-2,TRBV28,many,CASSLWAGSYTF
TRBJ2-3,TRBV7-2,NA,CASSQGLAESLAQYF
TRBJ2-4,TRBV20-1,NA,CSAKKPGGARNIQYF
TRBJ2-7,TRBV7-9,NA,CASSLGSGVSVREQYF
TRBJ1-2,TRBV6-1,many,CASSEEGVVGYTF
TRBJ1-2,TRBV5-1,many,CASSSTWDRGYGYTF
TRBJ2-5,TRBV28,many,CASSSRRDRGRGETQYF
TRBJ1-4,TRBV2,many,CASRGVRANEKLFF
TRBJ1-2,TRBV11-2,many,CASKSGTGRPYGYTF
TRBJ1-5,TRBV19,NA,CASSMLGTSNQPQHF
TRBJ2-7,TRBV10-3,many,CAISESSPRGPGEQYF
TRBJ2-5,TRBV28,many,CASSPPGMMAKTQYF
TRBJ1-2,TRBV27,many,CASSTFSQNGYTF
TRBJ2-5,TRBV20-1,NA,CSASLPATSGRETQYF
TRBJ2-2,TRBV6-1,few,CASKRTGDTGELFF
TRBJ2-1,TRBV5-1,NA,CASSLDFLRVSSYNEQFF
TRBJ1-1,TRBV18,few,CASSPPNSKNTEAFF
TRBJ1-1,TRBV4-2,NA,CASSQVPVGKNTEAFF
TRBJ1-2,TRBV28,many,CASSLPNPGAPLYGYTF
TRBJ2-6,TRBV29-1,NA,CSVSGPGANVLTF
TRBJ2-7,TRBV7-8,many,CASSLEWGQGVPYEQYF
TRBJ1-1,TRBV6-1,many,CASSEAPSGTEAFF
TRBJ1-1,TRBV11-2,NA,CASSFGVSTEAFF